Shown below are 27 T cell receptor beta chains from a single sample sequenced in a study of T cell clonotyping in hematopoietic cell transplantation. Profiled with immunoSEQ multiplex PCR; TCRdb holds only in-frame clones, not every one. The sample shows around 2,000 clones, around nine tenths of them seen only once. The sequencing here drew on peripheral blood mononuclear cells, taken 30 days after allogeneic stem cell transplant. The receptors were sampled from a female patient in her fifties who had an allogeneic stem cell transplant from a related donor, so the T cells may come from the graft donor. Some clones in this sample may be carry-over from other donors' samples.

The chain joins TRBV11-2 to TRBJ2-1, with TRBD2 matching 11 bases. Losses at the gene ends were 5 bases for V and 4 bases for J; bases not matched to a gene: 10. The CDR3 sequence is 17 residues long. Germline-derived CDR1 and CDR2 are SGHAT and FQNNGV. The CDR3, as DNA: TGTGCCAGCAGCCCGATAGCGGGAGGGCTGAGTTACAATGAGCAGTTCTTC. This gives the protein CASSPIAGGLSYNEQFF.

This clone was observed a single time. The chain is built from TRBV7-2 and TRBJ1-2; D unresolved. Trimming left V 4 bases short and J 0 bases short, with 6 bases between. The CDR3 contains 13 residues. CDR1 SGHTA and CDR2 FQGNSA come from the germline V gene. The CDR3 DNA sequence: TGTGCCAGCAGCTCTTCAGCTAACTATGGCTACACCTTC. As protein: CASSSSANYGYTF.

This chain connects TRBV7-6 to TRBJ2-6; D gene ambiguous. Germline CDR1 and CDR2: SGHVS and FNYEAQ. The CDR3 contains 18 residues. Trimming shortened V by 5 bases and J by 5 bases, and 22 bases separated the two germline ends. CDR3 bases: TGTGCCAGCAGCGGGATGTATGAATCTCAAAGTCGGGCCAACGTCCTGACTTTC. Protein product: CASSGMYESQSRANVLTF.

A single count supports this clone. The chain carries TRBV6-5 and TRBJ1-2; D gene ambiguous. Germline CDR1 is MNHEY and CDR2 is SVGAGI. Trimming left V 2 bases short and J 1 base short, with 8 bases between. The CDR3 is made up of 14 amino acids. CDR3 amino acids: CASSYMGSNYGYTF. CDR3 bases: TGTGCCAGCAGTTACATGGGCAGTAACTATGGCTACACCTTC.

This clone has a single count. The chain's CDR3 is CSVEGGQGVDTQYF. CDR3 DNA sequence: TGCAGCGTTGAGGGGGGGCAGGGTGTAGATACGCAGTATTTT. V is TRBV29-1 and J is TRBJ2-3; TRBD2 might be the D (7 bases). Germline CDR1 and CDR2: SQVTM and ANQGSEA. The CDR3 extends over 14 amino acids. Trimming removed 3 bases at V and 5 bases at J, with 15 bases between.

The V call is TRBV7-9, the J call TRBJ1-4; D is unclear. Germline CDR1 reads SEHNR; CDR2 reads FQNEAQ (reference sequence). V lost 1 base and J lost 5, with 2 bases in between. The CDR3 length is 12 residues. The CDR3 sequence is CASSLVNEKLFF. The CDR3 DNA reads as TGTGCCAGCAGCTTAGTAAATGAAAAACTGTTTTTT. Together with reference TRBV7-9 and TRBJ1-4, the CDR3 gives the full variable domain: DTGVSQNPRHKITKRGQNVTFRCDPISEHNRLYWYRQTLGQGPEFLTYFQNEAQLEKSRLLSDRFSAERPKGSFSTLEIQRTEQGDSAMYLCASSLVNEKLFFGSGTQLSVL.

CDR3 in amino acids: CASSLDNTGELFF. The CDR3 DNA follows: TGCGCCAGCAGCTTGGACAACACCGGGGAGCTGTTTTTT. This chain joins TRBV5-1 and TRBJ2-2, with D hard to call. CDR3 length equals 13 residues. Germline CDR1 and CDR2: SGHRS and YFSETQ. V was trimmed by 0 bases and J by 2 bases, leaving 2 bases between them.

CDR3 region: CASSVAAGAGQTQYF. The CDR3 DNA reads as TGTGCCAGCAGCGTAGCAGCGGGGGCGGGACAGACCCAGTACTTC. The V call is TRBV9, the J call TRBJ2-5; 8 positions agree with TRBD2. The trim removed 0 bases at V and 6 bases at J, leaving 7 bases unmatched. CDR1 and CDR2 (germline): SGDLS, YYNGEE. This CDR3 spans 15 amino acids.

The sample holds a few counts of this clone. This chain connects TRBV30 to TRBJ2-7, with 8 bases aligning to TRBD2. Germline V gene lookup returns CDR1 GTSNPN and CDR2 SVGIG (reference sequence). V shed 3 bases and J 3 bases; nucleotides not matched to a gene: 7. This CDR3 has 14 residues. CDR3 DNA: TGTGCCTGGAGCTGGAGCGGGAGAAGCTACGAGCAGTACTTC. Its protein is CAWSWSGRSYEQYF.

A single count supports this clone. This chain joins TRBV6-5 and TRBJ2-7, with 7 bases lining up with TRBD1. V lost 6 bases and J lost 0; bases outside the gene matches: 2. CDR1 MNHEY and CDR2 SVGAGI come from the germline V gene. This CDR3 region has 13 residues. The CDR3, as DNA: TGTGCCAGCAGGGGACAGTCCTCCTACGAGCAGTACTTC. This translates into CASRGQSSYEQYF.

This chain uses TRBV7-2 with TRBJ1-4; 9 positions agree with TRBD1. Trimming took 4 bases from V and 2 from J; bases not matched to a gene: 2. From germline, CDR1 is SGHTA and CDR2 FQGNSA. This CDR3 has 15 residues. CDR3 sequence reads: CASSSTGGTNEKLFF. The CDR3 bases are TGTGCCAGCAGCTCCACAGGGGGCACTAATGAAAAACTGTTTTTT. The complete variable domain, with remaining parts taken from reference TRBV7-2 and TRBJ1-4, reads GAGVSQSPSNKVTEKGKDVELRCDPISGHTALYWYRQSLGQGLEFLIYFQGNSAPDKSGLPSDRFSAERTGGSVSTLTIQRTQQEDSAVYLCASSSTGGTNEKLFFGSGTQLSVL.

V is TRBV2 and J is TRBJ1-5, with 7 bases matching TRBD1. Germline V gene sequence: CDR1 SNHLY, CDR2 FYNNEI. This CDR3 region has 16 residues. After removal of 5 bases from V and 3 bases from J, the junction contained 10 bases not matched to a gene. CDR3 nucleotides: TGTGCCAGCAGTCCAGACAGGGCCCGCTCCAATCAGCCCCAGCATTTT. Its translation is CASSPDRARSNQPQHF.

The chain recombines TRBV28 with TRBJ1-1; no clear D. CDR1 and CDR2 (germline): MDHEN, SYDVKM. Between the trimmed V and J ends, which lost 5 bases and 8 bases, there was a span of 24 bases. This CDR3 is built from 16 residues. This chain's CDR3 is CASSPSGPRGAWEAFF. As DNA, the CDR3 is TGTGCCAGCAGTCCCTCGGGCCCCCGGGGAGCTTGGGAAGCTTTCTTT.

The chain recombines TRBV19 with TRBJ1-6; no firm D call. Germline loops: CDR1 LNHDA, CDR2 SQIVND (reference sequence). V shed 3 bases and J shed 5 bases, with 14 bases lying between them. The CDR3 covers 16 residues. The CDR3 bases are TGTGCCAGTAGTATCGGGTCAGCAGCTAATAATTCACCCCTCCACTTT. Protein product: CASSIGSAANNSPLHF. The whole variable domain, remainder taken from reference TRBV19 and TRBJ1-6, is DGGITQSPKYLFRKEGQNVTLSCEQNLNHDAMYWYRQDPGQGLRLIYYSQIVNDFQKGDIAEGYSVSREKKESFPLTVTSAQKNPTAFYLCASSIGSAANNSPLHFGNGTRLTVT.

The chain combines TRBV6-6 with TRBJ2-4, with a tentative D call TRBD2 (5 bases). V dropped 4 bases and J dropped 9 bases, with 10 bases sitting between them. In germline, CDR1 is MNHNY, CDR2 SVGAGI (reference sequence). The CDR3 runs 12 residues. Here the CDR3 DNA reads TGTGCCAGCAGTTCGGGGTCCAGCATTCAGTACTTC. Translated: CASSSGSSIQYF.

This clone showed up just once. This sequence joins TRBV19 and TRBJ2-1; TRBD2 matches 8 bases. V lost 2 bases and J lost 1; bases outside the gene matches: 4. This CDR3 is built from 16 residues. Germline values: CDR1 LNHDA, CDR2 SQIVND (reference sequence). The DNA for the CDR3 is TGTGCCAGTAGTATATTGGGCGGGAGGTCCTACAATGAGCAGTTCTTC. Translation: CASSILGGRSYNEQFF.

The chain recombines TRBV19 with TRBJ2-7; 11 bases align to TRBD1. There are 15 residues in the CDR3. Germline assignment: CDR1 LNHDA and CDR2 SQIVND (reference sequence). V lost 5 bases and J lost 7; bases outside the gene matches: 10. The CDR3 nucleotides read TGTGCCAGTAGTGGCGGACTGGGACAGGGGGAAGAGCAGTACTTC. Translation: CASSGGLGQGEEQYF. The full variable domain, completed using reference TRBV19 and TRBJ2-7, is DGGITQSPKYLFRKEGQNVTLSCEQNLNHDAMYWYRQDPGQGLRLIYYSQIVNDFQKGDIAEGYSVSREKKESFPLTVTSAQKNPTAFYLCASSGGLGQGEEQYFGPGTRLTVT.

The chain employs TRBV4-3 and TRBJ2-7; 11 bases are shared with TRBD1. Per germline, CDR1 LGHNA and CDR2 YSLEER. This CDR3 spans 15 amino acids. The V gene end was trimmed by 6 bases and the J gene end by 1 base; junction bases not matched to a gene: 5. The CDR3 loop reads CASSPGTGGSYEQYF. CDR3 nucleotide sequence: TGCGCCAGCAGTCCAGGGACAGGGGGTTCCTACGAGCAGTACTTC.

This chain connects TRBV25-1 to TRBJ1-1, with D possibly matching TRBD1 (6 bases). Trimming took 2 bases from V and 3 from J, leaving 13 bases between them. There are 15 residues in the CDR3. The germline gives CDR1 MGHDK, CDR2 SYGVNS. The CDR3 spells CASSEHQGLDTEAFF. The CDR3 DNA sequence: TGTGCCAGCAGTGAACATCAGGGGCTGGACACTGAAGCTTTCTTT. The variable domain in full, completed from reference TRBV25-1 and TRBJ1-1, reads EADIYQTPRYLVIGTGKKITLECSQTMGHDKMYWYQQDPGMELHLIHYSYGVNSTEKGDLSSESTVSRIRTEHFPLTLESARPSHTSQYLCASSEHQGLDTEAFFGQGTRLTVV.

This chain uses TRBV19 with TRBJ1-4; D is unclear. Germline-derived CDR1 and CDR2 are LNHDA and SQIVND (reference sequence). The CDR3 runs 14 residues. With 2 bases removed from V and 6 bases from J, the gap between germline ends came to 10 bases. The CDR3 sequence is CASSIHSQDEKLFF. The DNA for the CDR3 is TGTGCCAGTAGTATACACAGTCAGGATGAAAAACTGTTTTTT.

This clone was counted once. The J gene is TRBJ1-1, the V gene TRBV2; D unclear. The ends were cut back, 4 bases at V and 1 base at J, with 13 bases in the middle. This CDR3 spans 15 amino acids. Germline V gene data show CDR1 as SNHLY and CDR2 as FYNNEI. The CDR3 coding sequence is TGTGCCAGCAGTGCCCAGGCCCACTCGAACACTGAAGCTTTCTTT. Translating gives CASSAQAHSNTEAFF.

V gene TRBV29-1 combines with J gene TRBJ1-2; TRBD1 agrees at 9 bases. Germline-derived CDR1 and CDR2 are SQVTM and ANQGSEA. The CDR3 is made up of 14 amino acids. The V segment lost 0 bases and the J segment 6 bases; nucleotides outside the gene matches: 5. CDR3 bases: TGCAGCGTTGAAGATCGCGGGACAGGGAATGGCTACACCTTC. It translates to CSVEDRGTGNGYTF.

This rearrangement joins TRBV30 to TRBJ1-1, with TRBD1 matching over 8 bases. The CDR3 loop spans 13 amino acids. Losses at the gene ends were 5 bases for V and 1 base for J; bases not matched to a gene: 3. CDR1 and CDR2 from the germline V gene are GTSNPN and SVGIG (reference sequence). CDR3 coding DNA: TGTGCCTGGGGACAGGGAAGGAACACTGAAGCTTTCTTT. Encoded protein: CAWGQGRNTEAFF.

This clone showed up just once. The chain has TRBV30 and TRBJ2-7; the D gene is possibly TRBD1 (6 bases). CDR3 length: 14 residues. Germline-derived CDR1 and CDR2 are GTSNPN and SVGIG (reference sequence). V was shortened by 5 bases and J by 3 bases, with 17 bases between the two germline ends. CDR3 in amino acids: CAWSLGGYIYEQYF. CDR3 DNA sequence: TGTGCCTGGTCCCTTGGGGGCTATATCTACGAGCAGTACTTC. Drawing the rest from reference TRBV30 and TRBJ2-7, the complete variable domain is SQTIHQWPATLVQPVGSPLSLECTVEGTSNPNLYWYRQAAGRGLQLLFYSVGIGQISSEVPQNLSASRPQDRQFILSSKKLLLSDSGFYLCAWSLGGYIYEQYFGPGTRLTVT.

The CDR3 spells CASNLGGLAGGTTGELFF. The CDR3 region has the DNA TGTGCCAGCAACCTAGGGGGACTAGCGGGGGGGACCACCGGGGAGCTGTTTTTT. This rearrangement joins TRBV7-2 to TRBJ2-2; 16 bases agree with TRBD2. With V trimmed by 7 bases and J by 4 bases, 9 bases remained unmatched. Germline CDR1 is SGHTA and CDR2 is FQGNSA. The CDR3 spans 18 residues.

The chain recombines TRBV7-9 with TRBJ1-2, with D possibly being TRBD1 (5 bases). With 1 base removed from V and 2 bases from J, the gap between germline ends came to 8 bases. Germline V gene lookup returns CDR1 SEHNR and CDR2 FQNEAQ (reference sequence). CDR3 length: 14 residues. As DNA, the CDR3 is TGTGCCAGCAGCTTAGTTCGGGGGAACTATGGCTACACCTTC. It specifies CASSLVRGNYGYTF.

The chain recombines TRBV7-2 with TRBJ2-6, with D maybe TRBD2 (6 bases). Trimming removed 5 bases at V and 4 bases at J, with 18 bases between. CDR3 size: 17 residues. The germline CDR1 and CDR2 sequences are SGHTA and FQGNSA. CDR3 in amino acids: CASSAPGRERGANVLTF. For the CDR3, the DNA is TGTGCCAGCAGCGCCCCGGGACGGGAGCGCGGGGCCAACGTCCTGACTTTC.